The rows below give T cell receptor beta chains drawn from one sample of a study of blood T cell repertoires in COVID-19. TCRdb's copy holds only in-frame clones and misses some; the assay was immunoSEQ multiplex PCR. The sample holds approximately 260,000 clones, approximately 88% seen once. Sample: PBMCs or T cells enriched from blood (not recorded which). The source of these receptors is a woman between 40 and 50 years old with acute COVID-19. Each CDR3 is given with its conserved first and last residue. A D gene is named only where the DNA matches it firmly. Part of the rows lack a size; the others show once, few, many or a class for expanded clones.

V gene	D gene	clone size	J gene	CDR3 protein	CDR3 DNA
TRBV5-1	TRBD2	-	TRBJ2-1	CASSPLQREHYNEQFF	TGCGCCAGCAGCCCCCTCCAGCGGGAGCATTACAATGAGCAGTTCTTC
TRBV5-1	-	-	TRBJ2-1	CASSLVASSTYNEQFF	TGCGCCAGCAGCTTGGTCGCTAGCTCGACCTACAATGAGCAGTTCTTC
TRBV2	-	-	TRBJ1-5	CASSETRLGRPQHF	TGTGCCAGCAGTGAAACTCGCCTCGGTAGGCCCCAGCATTTT
TRBV7-3	-	-	TRBJ2-3	CASSGRLADTQYF	TGTGCCAGCAGCGGAAGACTAGCAGATACGCAGTATTTT
TRBV7-9	-	once	TRBJ1-2	CASSLDSPLRHGYTF	TGTGCCAGCAGCTTGGACAGTCCTCTTCGGCATGGCTACACCTTC
TRBV6-5	-	-	TRBJ1-5	CASSYSTGTNQPQHF	TGTGCCAGCAGTTACTCGACAGGTACTAATCAGCCCCAGCATTTT
TRBV7-2	-	-	TRBJ2-1	CASSFGSFGNEQFF	TGTGCCAGCAGCTTCGGGTCATTTGGTAATGAGCAGTTCTTC
TRBV2	TRBD1	once	TRBJ1-3	CASTPGRQGSGNTIYF	TGTGCCAGCACCCCCGGCCGACAGGGATCTGGAAACACCATATATTTT
TRBV2	TRBD2	-	TRBJ2-2	CASSGRGGWTGELFF	TGTGCCAGCAGTGGCCGGGGGGGGTGGACCGGGGAGCTGTTTTTT
TRBV5-4	-	-	TRBJ2-5	CASSLGVQRAGRGTQYF	TGTGCCAGCAGCTTGGGGGTCCAGCGGGCCGGCCGGGGGACCCAGTACTTC
TRBV3-1/TRBV3-2	-	-	TRBJ1-3	CASSQDASGTGNTIYF	TGTGCCAGCAGCCAAGACGCCTCAGGGACTGGAAACACCATATATTTT
TRBV2	TRBD1	-	TRBJ1-4	CASRSNTGGWGEKLFF	TGTGCCAGCAGATCTAACACAGGGGGCTGGGGCGAAAAACTGTTTTTT
TRBV11-3	-	-	TRBJ1-1	CASSTQRQDHTEAFF	TGTGCCAGCAGCACCCAAAGACAGGACCACACTGAAGCTTTCTTT
TRBV10-3	TRBD2	-	TRBJ2-2	CAIRRGLAENTGELFF	TGTGCCATCAGACGGGGACTAGCAGAGAACACCGGGGAGCTGTTTTTT
TRBV2	-	-	TRBJ2-3	CASRGGGITEYF	TGTGCCAGCAGAGGGGGAGGGATCACGGAGTATTTT
TRBV6-5	-	-	TRBJ1-1	CASSFFQGTEAFF	TGTGCCAGCAGTTTTTTCCAGGGGACTGAAGCTTTCTTT
TRBV6-5	TRBD1	-	TRBJ2-1	CASSSTGGGEQFF	TGTGCCAGCAGTTCGACAGGGGGCGGTGAGCAGTTCTTC
TRBV6-5	-	-	TRBJ1-1	CASSYWRDTEAFF	TGTGCCAGCAGTTACTGGAGGGACACTGAAGCTTTCTTT